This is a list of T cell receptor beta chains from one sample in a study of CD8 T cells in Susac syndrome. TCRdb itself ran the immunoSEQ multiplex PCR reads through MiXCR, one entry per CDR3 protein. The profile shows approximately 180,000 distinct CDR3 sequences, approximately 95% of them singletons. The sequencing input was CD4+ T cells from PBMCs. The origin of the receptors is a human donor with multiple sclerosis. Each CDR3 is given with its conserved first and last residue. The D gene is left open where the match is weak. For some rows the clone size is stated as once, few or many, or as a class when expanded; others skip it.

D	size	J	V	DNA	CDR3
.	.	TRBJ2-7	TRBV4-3	TGCGCCAGCAGCCCAGTCGGCGGGCTTAGCTCCTACGAGCAGTACTTC	CASSPVGGLSSYEQYF
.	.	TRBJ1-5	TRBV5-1	TGCGCCAGCAGCATAGGTGACAGCAATCAGCCCCAGCATTTT	CASSIGDSNQPQHF
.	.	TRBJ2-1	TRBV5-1	TGCGCCAGCAGACAGGGAAGCAATGAGCAGTTCTTC	CASRQGSNEQFF
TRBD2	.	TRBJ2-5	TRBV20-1	TGCAGTGCTAGCCCCCTTGGCGGGGGGGCGGAGACCCAGTACTTC	CSASPLGGGAETQYF
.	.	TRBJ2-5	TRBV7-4	TGTGCCAGCAGCGAGCGGCTAGTTGGAGAGACCCAGTACTTC	CASSERLVGETQYF
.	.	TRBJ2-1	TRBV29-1	TGCAGCTCTGAGGGGGGCCGCTCCTACAATGAGCAGTTCTTC	CSSEGGRSYNEQFF
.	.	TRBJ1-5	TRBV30	TGTGCCTGGAGTACATTAGTAGGTCAGCCCCAGCATTTT	CAWSTLVGQPQHF
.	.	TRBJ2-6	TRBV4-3	TGCGCCAGCAGCCAAGACTACTCTGGGGCCAACGTCCTGACTTTC	CASSQDYSGANVLTF
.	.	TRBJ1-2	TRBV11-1	TGTGCCAGCAGCCAGGGACGGCACTATGGCTACACCTTC	CASSQGRHYGYTF
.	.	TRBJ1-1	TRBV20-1	TGCAGTGCTAGTGGAGAAAGTCCGAGGACTGAAGCTTTCTTT	CSASGESPRTEAFF
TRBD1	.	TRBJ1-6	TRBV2	TGTGCCAGCACCTCGACAGGGGGCGATTCACCCCTCCACTTT	CASTSTGGDSPLHF
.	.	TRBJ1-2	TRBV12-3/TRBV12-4	TGTGCCAGCAGAGGGCAGGCTTACTATGGCTACACCTTC	CASRGQAYYGYTF
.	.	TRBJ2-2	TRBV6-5	TGTGCCAGCAGTTTTCGAGGGGCCGAGCTGTTTTTT	CASSFRGAELFF
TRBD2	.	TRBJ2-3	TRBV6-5	TGTGCCAGCAGCAGCGGGGGATCTAGCACAGATACGCAGTATTTT	CASSSGGSSTDTQYF
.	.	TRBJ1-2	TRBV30	TGTGCCTGGAGTGTCACGGGGGACTATGGCTACACCTTC	CAWSVTGDYGYTF
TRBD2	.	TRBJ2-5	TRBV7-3	TGTGCCAGCGCGAAGGGCGTAGCGGGGGGCCAAGAGACCCAGTACTTC	CASAKGVAGGQETQYF
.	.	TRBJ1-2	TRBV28	TGTGCCAGCAACGGTGGCGGCTACACCTTC	CASNGGGYTF
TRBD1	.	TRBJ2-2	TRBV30	TGTGCCTGGAGTCTGACAGGGTGGGCCGGGGAGCTGTTTTTT	CAWSLTGWAGELFF
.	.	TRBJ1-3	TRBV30	TGTGCCTGGAGTGTGGGCACCTCAAATGGAAACACCATATATTTT	CAWSVGTSNGNTIYF
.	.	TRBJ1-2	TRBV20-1	TGCAGTGCTAGAGCCCCAGGGAGTGGCTACACCTTC	CSARAPGSGYTF
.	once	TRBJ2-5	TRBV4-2	TGTGCCAGCAGCCAAGATGGGGGGTTACGAGAGACCCAGTACTTC	CASSQDGGLRETQYF
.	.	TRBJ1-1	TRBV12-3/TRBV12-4	TGTGCCAGCCTACCTTTGGGGAACACTGAAGCTTTCTTT	CASLPLGNTEAFF
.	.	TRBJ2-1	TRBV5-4	TGTGCCAGCAGCTTCCGTCCAGAAAACAATGAGCAGTTCTTC	CASSFRPENNEQFF
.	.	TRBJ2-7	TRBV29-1	TGCAGCGTTGGGGCAGGCTCCTACGAGCAGTACTTC	CSVGAGSYEQYF
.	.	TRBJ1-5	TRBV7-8	TGTGCCAGCAGCCCCCCGGTTTCACAAAGTAATCAGCCCCAGCATTTT	CASSPPVSQSNQPQHF
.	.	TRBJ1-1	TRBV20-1	TGCAGTGCTAGAGTATCGGGGTCGAACACTGAAGCTTTCTTT	CSARVSGSNTEAFF
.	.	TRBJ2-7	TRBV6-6	TGTGCCAGCAGAACAGTCTCCTACGAGCAGTACTTC	CASRTVSYEQYF
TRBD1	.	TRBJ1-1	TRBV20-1	TGCAGTGCTAGAACGGTGCAGGGGGCTACATGGAACACTGAAGCTTTCTTT	CSARTVQGATWNTEAFF
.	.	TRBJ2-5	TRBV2	TGTGCCAGCCTGCGGGGCCAAGAGACCCAGTACTTC	CASLRGQETQYF
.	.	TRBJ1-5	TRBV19	TGTGCCAGTAGTACCAGGGGTAATCGGTATAGCAATCAGCCCCAGCATTTT	CASSTRGNRYSNQPQHF
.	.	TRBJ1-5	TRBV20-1	TGCAGTGCTAGTCGGGACGCCGGTCGAAATCAGCCCCAGCATTTT	CSASRDAGRNQPQHF
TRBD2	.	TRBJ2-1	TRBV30	TGTGCCTGGAGTGGAGGCAGCGGGGGTACCAATGAGCAGTTCTTC	CAWSGGSGGTNEQFF
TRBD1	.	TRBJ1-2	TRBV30	TGTGCCTGGAGTACCGACAGGGTATTGAGTGGCTACACCTTC	CAWSTDRVLSGYTF